The 13 T cell receptor beta chains in this list originate from one sample, sequenced in a study of regulatory T cells in long-lasting Graves disease. According to the study, TCR beta libraries were built with iRepertoire HTBI primers and CDR3-region Arm-PCR. TCRdb re-analysed the multiplex PCR reads in MiXCR, keeping a single row per CDR3 protein. Among 450,000 or so distinct CDR3 sequences listed, 20% were seen once. Time point of the sample: persistent/refractory GD, antithyroid drugs over 5 years with positive TRAb. From PBMCs, RNA was extracted and then used to make the TCR library. The sequencing used peripheral blood mononuclear cells (PBMCs), collected when the disease was refractory, from a patient treated with antithyroid drugs. Every receptor here comes from a female donor with Graves disease.

This clonotype has only a few counts. The chain joins TRBV28 to TRBJ1-3, with D perhaps matching TRBD1 (6 bases). The V and J ends lost 5 bases and 4 bases respectively, with 9 bases between them. CDR1 is MDHEN, CDR2 SYDVKM, per germline. This CDR3 has 13 residues. The CDR3 spells CASSRDTGNTIYF. The CDR3 nucleotides are TGTGCCAGCAGTCGGGACACCGGAAACACCATATATTTT. The variable domain in full, with the rest retrieved from reference TRBV28 and TRBJ1-3, is DVKVTQSSRYLVKRTGEKVFLECVQDMDHENMFWYRQDPGLGLRLIYFSYDVKMKEKGDIPEGYSVSREKKERFSLILESASTNQTSMYLCASSRDTGNTIYFGEGSWLTVV.

Concerning this clonotype itself: The junction departs from the called germline gene at one end, perhaps through a read error. The V call is TRBV11-2, the J call TRBJ2-3; D uncertain. The CDR3 is 15 amino acids. CDR1 and CDR2 from the germline V gene are SGHAT and FQNNGV. In DNA, the CDR3 is TGTGCCAGCAACTTAGATTACCGGGGCACAGATACGCAGTATTTT. Its protein product is CASNLDYRGTDTQYF.

The rearrangement joins TRBV7-8 to TRBJ1-1; D is perhaps TRBD1 (6 bases). The CDR3 length is 16 residues. Germline CDR1 reads SGHVS; CDR2 reads FQNEAQ. Trimming pared 6 bases from V and 4 bases from J, leaving 21 bases between. The CDR3 DNA is TGTGCCAGCAGTAGAATCAGGGTAGGGGGGGGCACTGAAGCTTTCTTT. This gives the protein CASSRIRVGGGTEAFF. The full variable domain, with the rest looked up from reference TRBV7-8 and TRBJ1-1, is GAGVSQSPRYKVAKRGQDVALRCDPISGHVSLFWYQQALGQGPEFLTYFQNEAQLDKSGLPSDRFFAERPEGSVSTLKIQRTQQEDSAVYLCASSRIRVGGGTEAFFGQGTRLTVV.

This clonotype has a count of ten or more. V usage is TRBV11-2 and J usage is TRBJ1-5; D is perhaps TRBD1 (5 bases). V lost 0 bases and J lost 5, with 11 bases in between. Germline CDR1 reads SGHAT; CDR2 reads FQNNGV. The CDR3 length is 15 residues. The CDR3 here is CASSLDGIGDQPQHF. CDR3 in DNA: TGTGCCAGCAGCTTAGATGGAATAGGGGATCAGCCCCAGCATTTT.

This clonotype was counted ten times or more. The chain has TRBV12-3 or TRBV12-4 and TRBJ1-5; possibly TRBD1 for D (5 bases). This CDR3 spans 15 amino acids. With 6 bases removed from V and 2 bases from J, the gap between germline ends came to 14 bases. This chain's CDR3 is CASRGEDIGNQPQHF. In nucleotides, the CDR3 is TGTGCCAGCAGAGGGGAGGACATCGGCAATCAGCCCCAGCATTTT.

In regard to this clonotype: One base away lies a much larger clone, so this may be a sequencing read error. The genes are TRBV28 and TRBJ1-2; 8 positions agree with TRBD1. CDR1 MDHEN and CDR2 SYDVKM come from the germline V gene. The CDR3 is made up of 15 amino acids. V trimming: 8 bases; J trimming: 6 bases; junction bases outside the gene matches: 14. The DNA of the CDR3 is TGTGCCAGCTCACCCAGGGGCAGGGGGCGTAATGGCTACACCTTC. It specifies CASSPRGRGRNGYTF.

The chain links TRBV4-1 to TRBJ2-7; the match to TRBD2 covers 8 bases. The V segment lost 3 bases and the J segment 5 bases; nucleotides outside the gene matches: 9. In germline, CDR1 is MGHRA, CDR2 YSYEKL. This CDR3 contains 15 residues. The CDR3 spells CASSQRAGAGHEQYF. The CDR3 coding sequence is TGCGCCAGCAGCCAGAGAGCGGGAGCTGGCCACGAGCAGTACTTC.

V gene TRBV6-4 combines with J gene TRBJ2-6, with unresolved D. The CDR3 is 14 amino acids. The germline V gene encodes CDR1 MRHNA and CDR2 SNTAGT. The V end lost 9 bases, the J end lost 2 bases, and 11 bases lay between the germline ends. CDR3 residues: CASQRVPGANVLTF. The CDR3, as DNA: TGTGCCAGTCAAAGGGTGCCTGGGGCCAACGTCCTGACTTTC.

The CDR3 coding sequence is TGTGCCAGTAGTGCCGCCGGGACAGGGGAGGAGACCCAGTACTTC. This sequence encodes CASSAAGTGEETQYF. The chain couples TRBV19 to TRBJ2-5, with 10 bases matching TRBD1. J gave up 5 bases and V 5 bases, and 8 bases lay outside the gene matches. The CDR3 runs to 15 residues. Germline V CDR1 and CDR2: LNHDA, SQIVND (reference sequence).

This clonotype was counted at least ten times. This CDR3 is CASSFFPGDTYEQYF. The CDR3 DNA reads TGTGCCAGCAGTTTTTTCCCTGGGGACACCTACGAGCAGTACTTC. The V gene is TRBV28, the J gene TRBJ2-7; a weak D match, TRBD1 (6 bases). Germline CDR1 reads MDHEN; CDR2 reads SYDVKM. Trimming left V 3 bases short and J 2 bases short, with 14 bases between. The CDR3 runs 15 residues.

This clonotype was counted at least ten times. This sequence joins TRBV20-1 and TRBJ2-5; no firm D call. V lost 0 bases, J lost 4 bases, and 12 bases lay in between. There are 14 residues in the CDR3. Germline values: CDR1 DFQATT, CDR2 SNEGSKA (reference sequence). The CDR3 DNA follows: TGCAGTGCTAGAGATCGAATGGTACTAGAGACCCAGTACTTC. Its translation is CSARDRMVLETQYF.

The chain uses TRBV28 and TRBJ2-1, with 10 bases that match TRBD2. The CDR3 totals 13 residues. Germline V gene lookup returns CDR1 MDHEN and CDR2 SYDVKM. V was pared by 5 bases and J by 8 bases, with 3 bases of the junction left unmatched. In DNA, the CDR3 is TGTGCCAGCAGTAGCGGGAGGGCCTATGAGCAGTTCTTC. Protein product: CASSSGRAYEQFF.

Concerning this clonotype itself: Because it lacks the conserved phenylalanine or tryptophan at the end, this CDR3 is likely a read error. This chain uses TRBV28 with TRBJ1-1; D call uncertain. Between the trimmed V and J ends, which lost 2 bases and 2 bases, there was a span of 3 bases. The germline CDR1 and CDR2 sequences are MDHEN and SYDVKM. The CDR3 covers 12 residues. CDR3 DNA sequence: TGTGCCAGCAGTTTAAAAAACACTGAAGCTTTCCTT. This translates into CASSLKNTEAFL.